Listed here are 18 T cell receptor beta chains from one sample, sequenced in a study of blood T cell repertoires in COVID-19. The method was immunoSEQ multiplex PCR; TCRdb's version includes in-frame clones alone and lacks a portion of them. The sample records about 69,000 clones, 65% to 90% being singletons. Specimen: peripheral blood. The receptors were gathered from a man older than 75 with acute or convalescent COVID-19.

This chain joins TRBV6-2 or TRBV6-3 and TRBJ1-2, with 9 bases that match TRBD1. The CDR3 has 17 amino acids. The V and J ends lost 0 bases and 8 bases, in that order; junction bases with no gene match: 13. Germline V lookup: CDR1 MNHEY, CDR2 SVGEGT. CDR3 sequence: CASSYSGQGSSVRGYTF. The CDR3 DNA reads TGTGCCAGCAGTTACTCGGGACAGGGTTCGAGTGTAAGAGGCTACACCTTC.

This rearrangement joins TRBV5-8 to TRBJ1-2; D unclear. V gave up 1 base and J gave up 14 bases, with 12 bases separating them. The germline V gene has CDR1 SGHTS and CDR2 YDEGEE. The CDR3 runs 11 residues. CDR3 in amino acids: CASSLQTRRTF. The CDR3 DNA reads TGTGCCAGCAGCTTGCAAACGCGTAGAACCTTC.

The chain carries TRBV5-5 and TRBJ1-1; D is unresolved. The V end lost 4 bases, the J end lost 2 bases, and 18 bases lay between the germline ends. This CDR3 is built from 16 residues. Per germline, CDR1 SGHKS and CDR2 YYEKEE (reference sequence). The CDR3 sequence is CASSPGRQVYNTEAFF. CDR3 coding DNA: TGTGCCAGCAGCCCGGGGAGGCAGGTCTACAACACTGAAGCTTTCTTT.

The V call is TRBV5-1, the J call TRBJ2-7; 14 nucleotides line up with TRBD2. The V gene end was trimmed by 4 bases and the J gene end by 6 bases; junction bases not matched to a gene: 6. The CDR3 totals 15 residues. Germline V gene sequence: CDR1 SGHRS, CDR2 YFSETQ. In DNA form, the CDR3 reads TGCGCCAGCAGCCGGGGACTAGCGGGAGTACGCGAGCAGTACTTC. Its translation is CASSRGLAGVREQYF.

The V call is TRBV7-9, the J call TRBJ1-5; 12 nucleotides align to TRBD1. This CDR3 has 16 amino acids. Germline trimming cut 3 bases from V and 5 bases from J; bases unmatched to any gene: 5. Germline V gene sequence: CDR1 SEHNR, CDR2 FQNEAQ (reference sequence). CDR3 sequence (DNA): TGTGCCAGCAGCTTCGGGACAGGGGGCCAATATCAGCCCCAGCATTTT. Translated, it gives CASSFGTGGQYQPQHF.

The gene calls are TRBV7-8 and TRBJ1-2, with TRBD1 identical over 7 bases. With 5 bases clipped from V and 4 bases from J, the junction kept 7 bases outside the gene matches. Germline V gene lookup returns CDR1 SGHVS and CDR2 FQNEAQ. This CDR3 contains 14 residues. This CDR3 reads CASSPTGFGYGYTF. For the CDR3, the DNA is TGTGCCAGCAGCCCGACAGGGTTCGGCTATGGCTACACCTTC.

The chain joins TRBV6-1 to TRBJ2-1; TRBD1 aligns across 7 bases. CDR1 and CDR2 (germline): MNHNS, SASEGT. After removal of 6 bases from V and 6 bases from J, the junction contained 8 bases not matched to a gene. There are 14 residues in the CDR3. For the CDR3, the DNA is TGTGCCAGCAGCTACTTACCAGGGGGCAATGAGCAGTTCTTC. Amino acid sequence: CASSYLPGGNEQFF.

The chain joins TRBV7-8 to TRBJ2-5; 10 nucleotides line up with TRBD1. This CDR3 region has 14 residues. The J segment lost 4 bases and the V segment lost 1 base, leaving 0 bases of the junction unmatched. Germline V gives CDR1 SGHVS, CDR2 FQNEAQ. This CDR3 reads CASSLGTGGETQYF. CDR3 sequence (DNA): TGTGCCAGCAGCTTAGGGACAGGGGGAGAGACCCAGTACTTC.

The chain carries TRBV10-3 and TRBJ1-4; D remains ambiguous. The germline gives CDR1 ENHRY, CDR2 SYGVKD. CDR3 length: 13 residues. V lost 4 bases and J 5 bases, leaving 8 bases between the germline ends. Written as DNA, the CDR3 is TGTGCCATCAGTGGGCAGGAAAATGAAAAACTGTTTTTT. Encoded protein: CAISGQENEKLFF.

The CDR3 spells CASSGGRVSGNTIYF. The DNA for the CDR3 is TGCGCCAGCAGCGGAGGGAGGGTCTCTGGAAACACCATATATTTT. The rearrangement joins TRBV5-1 to TRBJ1-3; D remains ambiguous. Trimming pared 4 bases from V and 0 bases from J, leaving 11 bases between. CDR3 length: 15 amino acids. Germline V lookup: CDR1 SGHRS, CDR2 YFSETQ.

This clone was recorded a few times. This chain links TRBV19 with TRBJ1-5, with TRBD1 matching 9 bases. CDR1 LNHDA and CDR2 SQIVND come from the germline V gene (reference sequence). The CDR3 is 18 amino acids. V lost 5 bases and J lost 4; bases outside the gene matches: 15. CDR3 amino acids: CASSFHSGQGAQNQPQHF. The CDR3 bases are TGTGCCAGTAGTTTTCACTCGGGACAGGGCGCACAGAATCAGCCCCAGCATTTT.

The rearrangement links TRBV3-1 (or the pseudogene TRBV3-2) to TRBJ1-2; D is ambiguous. V was trimmed by 6 bases and J by 2 bases, leaving 19 bases between them. Germline V gives CDR1 LGHDT, CDR2 YNNKEL (reference sequence). There are 16 residues in the CDR3. CDR3 coding DNA: TGTGCCAGCAGGACTACCTTCGGCTATGGGAACTATGGCTACACCTTC. The encoded protein is CASRTTFGYGNYGYTF.

This chain connects TRBV19 to TRBJ2-6; 8 nucleotides line up with TRBD1. The germline CDR1 and CDR2 sequences are LNHDA and SQIVND (reference sequence). J gave up 2 bases and V 9 bases, and 3 bases lay outside the gene matches. CDR3 length: 14 amino acids. The CDR3 sequence is CASRRGPGANVLTF. The CDR3 bases are TGTGCCAGCCGCAGGGGGCCTGGGGCCAACGTCCTGACTTTC.

In this sample, this clone turned up a few times. The chain has TRBV11-2 and TRBJ1-1; perhaps TRBD1 as D (5 bases). V dropped 7 bases and J dropped 0 bases, with 12 bases sitting between them. This CDR3 is built from 14 residues. Germline CDR1 SGHAT, CDR2 FQNNGV. The CDR3 DNA follows: TGTGCCAGCATCGGGGGAAGGATGAACACTGAAGCTTTCTTT. It encodes CASIGGRMNTEAFF.

The count of this clone is one. J is TRBJ2-1 and V is TRBV27; 8 bases line up with TRBD2. This CDR3 comprises 16 residues. V lost 4 bases, J lost 4 bases, and 9 bases stayed unmatched. Germline values: CDR1 MNHEY, CDR2 SMNVEV (reference sequence). The DNA for the CDR3 is TGTGCCAGCAGTTCCAATAGCGGGGAAGCTTACAATGAGCAGTTCTTC. Its translation is CASSSNSGEAYNEQFF.

The chain combines TRBV12-3 or TRBV12-4 with TRBJ2-7, with D unresolved. Trimming took 5 bases from V and 2 from J, leaving 10 bases between them. The CDR3 extends over 13 amino acids. The CDR3: CASSPRVTYEQYF. Written as DNA, the CDR3 is TGTGCCAGCAGTCCCCGGGTCACCTACGAGCAGTACTTC.

The rearrangement uses TRBV9 and TRBJ2-3; weak D call: TRBD1 (5 bases). The CDR3 totals 12 residues. From germline, CDR1 is SGDLS and CDR2 YYNGEE. Deletions cut 0 bases from V and 10 bases from J, with 9 bases between. CDR3 nucleotides: TGTGCCAGCAGCGTAGAACAAGGGGCGCAGTATTTT. Encoded protein: CASSVEQGAQYF.

V is TRBV6-5 and J is TRBJ2-1; D remains unclear. The V gene's germline CDR1 is MNHEY and CDR2 SVGAGI. The CDR3 is made up of 15 amino acids. Trimming removed 4 bases at V and 4 bases at J, with 14 bases between. CDR3 amino acids: CASSFLDPGYNEQFF. CDR3 nucleotide sequence: TGTGCCAGCAGTTTCTTAGACCCCGGGTACAATGAGCAGTTCTTC.